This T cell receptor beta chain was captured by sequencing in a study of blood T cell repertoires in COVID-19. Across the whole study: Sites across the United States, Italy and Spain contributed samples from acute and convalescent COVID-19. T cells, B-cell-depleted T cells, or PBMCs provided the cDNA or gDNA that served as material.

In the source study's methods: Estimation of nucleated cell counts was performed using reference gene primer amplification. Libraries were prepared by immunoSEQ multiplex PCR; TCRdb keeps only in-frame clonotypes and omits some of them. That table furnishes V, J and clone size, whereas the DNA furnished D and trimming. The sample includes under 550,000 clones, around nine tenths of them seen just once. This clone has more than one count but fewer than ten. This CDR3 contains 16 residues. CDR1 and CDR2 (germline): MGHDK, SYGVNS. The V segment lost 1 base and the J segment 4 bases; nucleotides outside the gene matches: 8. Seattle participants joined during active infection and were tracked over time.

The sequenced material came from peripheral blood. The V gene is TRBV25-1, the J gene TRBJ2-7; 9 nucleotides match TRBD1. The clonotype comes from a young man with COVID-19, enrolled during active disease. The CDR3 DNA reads TGTGCCAGCAGTGAATTGGGGACAGGGAATGGGTACGAGCAGTACTTC. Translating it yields CASSELGTGNGYEQYF.